This section outlines one T cell receptor (beta chain) sequence together with its context. Assay: immunoSEQ multiplex PCR; the TCRdb copy retains only in-frame clones and omits some. This table has some 350,000 clones, about 90% appearing once. The sample is drawn from a study of blood T cell repertoires in COVID-19. About the research overall: Both acute and convalescent COVID-19 samples were obtained from the United States, Italy and Spain.

Donors in Cohort 3 who had recovered were those with two negative PCRs, healthcare professional clearance, or resolution of their symptoms. Trimming took 4 bases from V and 4 from J, leaving 8 bases between them. Germline V gives CDR1 MDHEN, CDR2 SYDVKM. The CDR3 spans 12 residues. Material: PBMCs or T cells enriched from blood (not recorded which). The receptor was isolated from a woman in her 30s who had recovered from COVID-19. V usage is TRBV28 and J usage is TRBJ2-7, with D perhaps matching TRBD1 (6 bases). In DNA, the CDR3 is TGTGCCAGCAGTTCCAGGGGATACGAGCAGTACTTC. This translates into CASSSRGYEQYF. Full variable domain (missing parts from reference TRBV28 and TRBJ2-7): DVKVTQSSRYLVKRTGEKVFLECVQDMDHENMFWYRQDPGLGLRLIYFSYDVKMKEKGDIPEGYSVSREKKERFSLILESASTNQTSMYLCASSSRGYEQYFGPGTRLTVT.